Listed below are T cell receptor beta chains from one sample, sequenced in a study of OX40 agonist ivuxolimab in advanced cancers. Assay: immunoSEQ multiplex PCR; the TCRdb copy retains only in-frame clones and omits some. The sample holds around 62,000 clones; roughly 87% are singletons and the top ten take less than 0.4%. Sequenced material: CD4+ or CD8+ T cells sorted from blood, taken in a trial of the OX40 agonist ivuxolimab. These receptors were collected from an adult with an advanced solid tumor such as melanoma, head and neck, liver or kidney cancer. The CDR3 runs from the conserved cysteine through the conserved F or W.

V gene: TRBV10-2; CDR3 protein: CASSEARLQPQHF
V gene: TRBV11-2; CDR3 protein: CASRSRGGNTGELFF
V gene: TRBV19; CDR3 protein: CASSISGRGGAYGYTF
V gene: TRBV13; CDR3 protein: CASSFGLAGATRNLVNEQFF
V gene: TRBV19; CDR3 protein: CASGGQGYEKLFF
V gene: TRBV5-6; CDR3 protein: CASSLDGASYYGYTF
V gene: TRBV4-3; CDR3 protein: CASSQDPRGGSSDTQYF
V gene: TRBV12-5; CDR3 protein: CASGFGSSGGPSSYNEQFF
V gene: TRBV15; CDR3 protein: CATSRDGPRVNEQFF
V gene: TRBV7-2; CDR3 protein: CATRRGYEQYF
V gene: TRBV14; CDR3 protein: CASSQVFGGANVLTF
V gene: TRBV27; CDR3 protein: CASSLKPTGATSGANVLTF
V gene: TRBV7-6; CDR3 protein: CASSLVYNEQFF
V gene: TRBV2; CDR3 protein: CASSGTKPNTGELFF
V gene: TRBV2; CDR3 protein: CASKDSPFADYTF
V gene: TRBV7-2; CDR3 protein: CASSLTGTANYGYTF
V gene: TRBV6-1; CDR3 protein: CASFSEEGNSPLHF
V gene: TRBV6-1; CDR3 protein: CASSGVYNSPLHF
V gene: TRBV4-3; CDR3 protein: CASSQGEGHEQYF
V gene: TRBV11-2; CDR3 protein: CASSLIAGGLAKNIQYF
V gene: TRBV7-2; CDR3 protein: CASSLSFIRGGDQPQHF
V gene: TRBV19; CDR3 protein: CASSMEGADYGYTF
V gene: TRBV19; CDR3 protein: CASLGTPGPITGELFF
V gene: TRBV7-9; CDR3 protein: CASSLDNPGNGYTF
V gene: TRBV30; CDR3 protein: CAWSIPPNTEAFF
V gene: TRBV10-3; CDR3 protein: CAARATGSGDTEAFF
V gene: TRBV10-1; CDR3 protein: CASSESGLWGYTF
V gene: TRBV9; CDR3 protein: CASSKLAGSSYNEQFF
V gene: TRBV7-3; CDR3 protein: CASSPEGAVTGANVLTF
V gene: TRBV5-1; CDR3 protein: CASSLSGSSYNEQFF
V gene: TRBV9; CDR3 protein: CASSGTGTGALNEQFF
V gene: TRBV18; CDR3 protein: CASSPGGAAYEQYF
V gene: TRBV5-1; CDR3 protein: CASSLGNGGEKLFF
V gene: TRBV5-4; CDR3 protein: CASSLGRQGRYEQYF
V gene: TRBV12-2; CDR3 protein: CASRLVRRQGAREQYF
V gene: TRBV19; CDR3 protein: CASRYGAANTGELFF
V gene: TRBV29-1; CDR3 protein: CSVAGQSSYEQYF
V gene: TRBV30; CDR3 protein: CAWRRQGAGGYTF
V gene: TRBV5-6; CDR3 protein: CASSLRGTGNEKLFF
V gene: TRBV9; CDR3 protein: CASSGTPDSPGYF
V gene: TRBV5-4; CDR3 protein: CASRGPGAGNSNSPLHF
V gene: TRBV7-6; CDR3 protein: CASSQTDRNYEQYF
V gene: TRBV10-3; CDR3 protein: CAISPPQQGHEQYF
V gene: TRBV5-1; CDR3 protein: CASSMGSVYEQYF
V gene: TRBV2; CDR3 protein: CASSVGESYNSPLHF
V gene: TRBV6-1; CDR3 protein: CASKSRSGAYNGQFF
V gene: TRBV30; CDR3 protein: CAWEITGAPSGEQYF
V gene: TRBV6-1; CDR3 protein: CASSVIRDRNTGELFF
V gene: TRBV7-9; CDR3 protein: CASENGVAGSFRETQYF
V gene: TRBV7-8; CDR3 protein: CASSPVEWGISGNTIYF
V gene: TRBV7-3; CDR3 protein: CASSLDSGRAFF
V gene: TRBV6-6; CDR3 protein: CASSYSTGGSYGYTF
V gene: TRBV7-9; CDR3 protein: CASSLVLGPISGNTIYF
V gene: TRBV2; CDR3 protein: CASSDTGGTNQPQHF